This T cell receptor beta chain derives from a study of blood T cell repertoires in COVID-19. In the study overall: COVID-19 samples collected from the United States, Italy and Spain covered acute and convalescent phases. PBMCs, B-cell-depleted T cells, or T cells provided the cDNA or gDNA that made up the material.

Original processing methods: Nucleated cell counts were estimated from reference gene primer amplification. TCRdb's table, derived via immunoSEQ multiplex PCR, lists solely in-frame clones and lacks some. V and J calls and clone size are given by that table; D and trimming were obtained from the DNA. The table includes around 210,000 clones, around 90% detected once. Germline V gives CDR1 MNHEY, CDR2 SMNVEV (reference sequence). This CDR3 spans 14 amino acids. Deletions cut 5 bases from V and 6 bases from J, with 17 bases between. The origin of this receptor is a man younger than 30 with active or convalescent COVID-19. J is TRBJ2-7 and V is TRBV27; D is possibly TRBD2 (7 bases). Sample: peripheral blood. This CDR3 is CASSRGGVYSEQYF. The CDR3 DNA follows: TGTGCCAGCAGTAGGGGGGGGGTATATTCCGAGCAGTACTTC.